One and the same sample provided the 28 T cell receptor beta chains below, sequenced in a study of control samples from healthy donors and cancer patients. Measured with immunoSEQ multiplex PCR; TCRdb has only the in-frame clones, and not every one. The sample features about 190,000 clones, with approximately 2.2% in its top ten. Sequencing was performed on blood. These receptors came from a woman aged 25 to 45 in good health.

The chain links TRBV7-2 to TRBJ1-2; D remains ambiguous. The CDR3 has 16 residues. Germline assignment: CDR1 SGHTA and CDR2 FQGNSA. The V end was cut by 5 bases, the J end by 3 bases, with 19 bases between. The CDR3 spells CASSPMTRAPYYGYTF. In DNA form, the CDR3 reads TGTGCCAGCAGCCCCATGACCCGGGCTCCCTACTATGGCTACACCTTC.

V and J are TRBV6-1 and TRBJ2-7, with D perhaps matching TRBD2 (6 bases). Trimming left V 0 bases short and J 4 bases short, with 13 bases between. Germline CDR1 reads MNHNS; CDR2 reads SASEGT. The length of the CDR3 is 15 residues. The CDR3 is CASSEARGSGYEQYF. The CDR3 bases are TGTGCCAGCAGTGAAGCTCGGGGTAGCGGATACGAGCAGTACTTC.

The V gene is TRBV12-5, the J gene TRBJ2-2, with D perhaps TRBD1 or TRBD2 (5 bases each). The CDR3 spans 18 residues. Germline V gene data show CDR1 as LGHNT and CDR2 as FRNRAP. Trimming stripped 1 base from V and 4 bases from J, with 19 bases between. The CDR3 protein is CASGLDRRDPAFTGELFF. CDR3 DNA sequence: TGTGCTAGTGGTTTGGACCGCCGGGACCCCGCATTCACCGGGGAGCTGTTTTTT.

The chain recombines TRBV6-2 or TRBV6-3 with TRBJ2-7, with D possibly being TRBD1 (5 bases). The CDR3 is 13 residues long. The V end was cut by 6 bases, the J end by 1 base, with 10 bases between. Germline assignment: CDR1 MNHEY and CDR2 SVGEGT. CDR3 in amino acids: CASSPRQSYEQYF. In DNA form, the CDR3 reads TGTGCCAGCAGCCCTCGACAGTCCTACGAGCAGTACTTC.

The chain links TRBV6-6 to TRBJ1-5, with TRBD1 matching over 7 bases. CDR3 size: 13 residues. The V and J ends lost 11 bases and 4 bases, in that order; junction bases with no gene match: 8. The V gene's germline CDR1 is MNHNY and CDR2 SVGAGI (reference sequence). CDR3 loop: CACAGGWNQPQHF. CDR3 coding DNA: TGTGCCTGTGCAGGGGGATGGAATCAGCCCCAGCATTTT.

This rearrangement joins TRBV27 to TRBJ1-1; D call uncertain. Germline assignment: CDR1 MNHEY and CDR2 SMNVEV (reference sequence). The CDR3 totals 15 residues. V was shortened by 5 bases and J by 0 bases, with 13 bases between the two germline ends. The CDR3 DNA is TGTGCCAGCAGTCCCTCTCCGGGAATGAACACTGAAGCTTTCTTT. Translated, it gives CASSPSPGMNTEAFF.

The V call is TRBV13, the J call TRBJ1-5, with a tentative D call TRBD1 (5 bases). Germline V CDR1 and CDR2: PRHDT, FYEKMQ (reference sequence). The CDR3 contains 14 residues. V lost 5 bases, J lost 3 bases, and 11 bases lay in between. DNA of the CDR3: TGTGCCAGCAGCGAGCGGGGGAACAATCAGCCCCAGCATTTT. This codes for CASSERGNNQPQHF.

The chain employs TRBV2 and TRBJ2-5; the D gene is possibly TRBD2 (5 bases). Trimming removed 5 bases from V and 3 bases from J, with 13 bases in between. This CDR3 spans 14 amino acids. Germline V gives CDR1 SNHLY, CDR2 FYNNEI. For the CDR3, the DNA is TGTGCCAGCAGTCCCTGGGGAGTTAAAGAGACCCAGTACTTC. The encoded protein is CASSPWGVKETQYF.

The gene calls are TRBV6-5 and TRBJ1-2, with TRBD1 as a possible D gene (5 bases). The germline CDR1 and CDR2 sequences are MNHEY and SVGAGI. There are 13 residues in the CDR3. V gave up 2 bases and J gave up 6 bases, with 10 bases separating them. This CDR3 is CASSYAGTHGYTF. In nucleotides, the CDR3 is TGTGCCAGCAGTTACGCGGGGACTCATGGCTACACCTTC.

This chain joins TRBV30 and TRBJ1-2; D may be TRBD1 (6 bases). The CDR3 consists of 11 residues. CDR1 and CDR2 (germline): GTSNPN, SVGIG (reference sequence). With 1 base removed from V and 7 bases from J, the gap between germline ends came to 7 bases. The CDR3 DNA is TGTGCCTGGAGTGAAGGGGGTGGCTACACCTTC. It yields the protein CAWSEGGGYTF.

The rearrangement uses TRBV5-4 and TRBJ1-5; D call uncertain. CDR1 is SGHNT and CDR2 is YYREEE in the germline V gene (reference sequence). Trimming shortened V by 1 base and J by 1 base, and 9 bases separated the two germline ends. There are 15 residues in the CDR3. CDR3 nucleotide sequence: TGTGCCAGCAGCTTGAATGGGTTGAGCAATCAGCCCCAGCATTTT. The encoded protein is CASSLNGLSNQPQHF.

V and J are TRBV4-2 and TRBJ2-1, with 11 bases matching TRBD1. V lost 1 base, J lost 0 bases, and 8 bases stayed unmatched. This CDR3 is built from 19 residues. Germline CDR1 reads LGHNA; CDR2 reads YNFKEQ. The CDR3 bases are TGTGCCAGCAGCCAAGCTCGGACAGGGGGCCGTAGCTCCTACAATGAGCAGTTCTTC. As protein: CASSQARTGGRSSYNEQFF.

The chain combines TRBV4-2 with TRBJ1-5; TRBD1 agrees at 11 bases. CDR1 and CDR2 from the germline V gene are LGHNA and YNFKEQ. Trimming took 6 bases from V and 6 from J; bases not matched to a gene: 7. The CDR3 loop spans 15 amino acids. This CDR3 reads CASSRGQGAGQPQHF. CDR3 nucleotides: TGTGCCAGCAGTCGTGGACAGGGGGCGGGTCAGCCCCAGCATTTT.

The chain couples TRBV4-1 to TRBJ2-1; possible D gene TRBD2, 6 bases. V lost 0 bases and J lost 6, with 18 bases in between. Germline V lookup: CDR1 MGHRA, CDR2 YSYEKL. CDR3 length: 17 amino acids. The CDR3 protein is CASSQERGFRGSNEQFF. The CDR3 DNA reads TGCGCCAGCAGCCAAGAGCGGGGTTTCCGGGGAAGCAATGAGCAGTTCTTC.

The chain links TRBV7-9 to TRBJ1-1, with a possible D match to TRBD1 (5 bases). From germline, CDR1 is SEHNR and CDR2 FQNEAQ (reference sequence). Trimming stripped 2 bases from V and 0 bases from J, with 13 bases between. CDR3 length: 16 residues. CDR3 DNA: TGTGCCAGCAGCTTACGTAGCTGGGGACTGAACACTGAAGCTTTCTTT. Translation gives CASSLRSWGLNTEAFF.

The V gene is TRBV2, the J gene TRBJ1-5; D is possibly TRBD1 (5 bases). From germline, CDR1 is SNHLY and CDR2 FYNNEI. The CDR3 loop spans 14 amino acids. V was pared by 6 bases and J by 0 bases, with 9 bases between. CDR3 protein: CASRGGLSNQPQHF. The CDR3 DNA reads as TGTGCCAGCAGGGGGGGACTTAGCAATCAGCCCCAGCATTTT. The whole variable domain, filled in from reference TRBV2 and TRBJ1-5, reads EPEVTQTPSHQVTQMGQEVILRCVPISNHLYFYWYRQILGQKVEFLVSFYNNEISEKSEIFDDQFSVERPDGSNFTLKIRSTKLEDSAMYFCASRGGLSNQPQHFGDGTRLSIL.

The V gene is TRBV5-6, the J gene TRBJ2-7; 12 bases match TRBD2. V was pared by 1 base and J by 3 bases, with 5 bases of the junction left unmatched. This CDR3 contains 16 residues. CDR1 SGHDT and CDR2 YYEEEE come from the germline V gene. CDR3 amino acids: CASSLTLAGGSYEQYF. In nucleotides, the CDR3 is TGTGCCAGCAGCTTGACGCTAGCGGGGGGGAGCTACGAGCAGTACTTC.

This sequence joins TRBV5-1 and TRBJ2-1, with unresolved D. V lost 3 bases, J lost 9 bases, and 22 bases lay in between. This CDR3 has 16 amino acids. Germline CDR1 SGHRS, CDR2 YFSETQ. CDR3 DNA sequence: TGCGCCAGCAGCTCGACAACTCGGAAAAGTTTGGGTGAGCAGTTCTTC. Encoded protein: CASSSTTRKSLGEQFF.

The rearrangement links TRBV28 to TRBJ1-1, with D maybe TRBD1 (6 bases). This CDR3 is 18 amino acids long. CDR1 MDHEN and CDR2 SYDVKM come from the germline V gene. The V end lost 5 bases, the J end lost 0 bases, and 22 bases lay between the germline ends. CDR3 protein: CASSPPHYGGVVNTEAFF. The DNA of the CDR3 is TGTGCCAGCAGTCCCCCACATTATGGGGGCGTCGTGAACACTGAAGCTTTCTTT. Variable domain in full (rest from reference TRBV28 and TRBJ1-1): DVKVTQSSRYLVKRTGEKVFLECVQDMDHENMFWYRQDPGLGLRLIYFSYDVKMKEKGDIPEGYSVSREKKERFSLILESASTNQTSMYLCASSPPHYGGVVNTEAFFGQGTRLTVV.

V is TRBV7-9 and J is TRBJ2-3, with TRBD2 as a possible D gene (6 bases). Germline CDR1 is SEHNR and CDR2 is FQNEAQ (reference sequence). The CDR3 totals 13 residues. The V end was cut by 3 bases, the J end by 2 bases, with 6 bases between. The CDR3 coding sequence is TGTGCCAGCAGCTTGGACTACACAGATACGCAGTATTTT. It specifies CASSLDYTDTQYF.

The rearrangement joins TRBV5-1 to TRBJ2-3; D remains ambiguous. The CDR3 extends over 14 amino acids. CDR1 SGHRS and CDR2 YFSETQ come from the germline V gene. Trimming shortened V by 0 bases and J by 5 bases, and 10 bases separated the two germline ends. CDR3 loop: CASSLGQDGDTQYF. The CDR3 bases are TGCGCCAGCAGCTTGGGGCAGGACGGAGATACGCAGTATTTT.

The gene calls are TRBV6-4 and TRBJ1-2; D ambiguous. The CDR3 length is 13 residues. Germline CDR1 and CDR2: MRHNA and SNTAGT. The V and J ends lost 6 bases and 5 bases respectively, with 13 bases between them. The CDR3 loop is CASRTYGVYGYTF. CDR3 coding DNA: TGTGCCAGCAGAACATACGGGGTTTATGGCTACACCTTC.

The chain uses TRBV28 and TRBJ1-2; D remains unclear. The V end lost 1 base, the J end lost 6 bases, and 6 bases lay between the germline ends. From germline, CDR1 is MDHEN and CDR2 SYDVKM. The CDR3 is 12 residues long. In nucleotides, the CDR3 is TGTGCCAGCAGTTTATTCGGTAATGGCTACACCTTC. Encoded protein: CASSLFGNGYTF.

V and J are TRBV5-4 and TRBJ1-2; no reliable D call. V shed 1 base and J shed 8 bases, with 15 bases lying between them. The CDR3 runs 14 residues. Germline assignment: CDR1 SGHNT and CDR2 YYREEE (reference sequence). The CDR3 sequence: CASSLTFVGLGYTF. The CDR3 coding sequence is TGTGCCAGCAGCTTGACATTCGTGGGGTTAGGCTACACCTTC.

This sequence joins TRBV19 and TRBJ2-2; 10 positions agree with TRBD1. Germline CDR1 is LNHDA and CDR2 is SQIVND (reference sequence). This CDR3 spans 16 amino acids. The ends lost 6 bases at V and 2 bases at J; junction bases unmatched: 6. The CDR3 DNA reads as TGTGCCAGTAGGACAGGGGGCTTATTAAACACCGGGGAGCTGTTTTTT. Residues: CASRTGGLLNTGELFF.

The rearrangement links TRBV19 to TRBJ2-7; a possible D gene is TRBD1 (6 bases). Germline-derived CDR1 and CDR2 are LNHDA and SQIVND (reference sequence). Trimming left V 4 bases short and J 4 bases short, with 8 bases between. The CDR3 has 12 amino acids. The CDR3 DNA sequence: TGTGCCAGTAGTAAGCAGGGGTACGAGCAGTACTTC. This translates into CASSKQGYEQYF.

The V and J genes are TRBV11-2 and TRBJ1-2, with D perhaps matching TRBD1 (6 bases). CDR3 length: 13 amino acids. Germline-derived CDR1 and CDR2 are SGHAT and FQNNGV. V shed 5 bases and J shed 3 bases, with 10 bases lying between them. The CDR3 sequence: CASSQRGDYGYTF. CDR3 sequence (DNA): TGTGCCAGCAGCCAAAGGGGGGACTATGGCTACACCTTC.

This rearrangement joins TRBV20-1 to TRBJ1-5, with D tentatively TRBD1 (6 bases). This CDR3 has 15 residues. The germline V gene has CDR1 DFQATT and CDR2 SNEGSKA (reference sequence). Trimming removed 3 bases at V and 5 bases at J, with 17 bases between. DNA of the CDR3: TGCAGTGCTAGTATTCCCGGGACACGAGATCAGCCCCAGCATTTT. It translates to CSASIPGTRDQPQHF.